The sequence of this T cell receptor beta chain was determined in a study of lymphopenia after photon versus proton radiotherapy (dated by TCRdb to between 2017 and 2020). Regarding the research as a whole: Photon and proton radiation therapy were compared by the study for their immunological effects in patients with gastrointestinal tumors who developed high-grade lymphopenia. The cohort comprised more than 15 patients with gastrointestinal tumors who received either photon or proton therapy and then developed lymphopenia. The study aimed to characterize how the two radiation modalities differ in their impact on the immune system. Points the paper makes about the study in general: Across the cohort, an inverse correlation was found between a larger post-nadir drop in TCR diversity and overall survival time among patients who died. The authors looked at the survival association only in patients who died, and they framed better survival with proton therapy as a possibility rather than a demonstrated result. After the lymphocyte count nadir, repertoires from photon-treated patients showed oligoclonal expansion, particularly of CD8+ Temra cells, and this expansion drove the decline in diversity. Relative stability during treatment was observed in proton-treated patients, whereas loss of naive T cells and TCR diversity and gain of effector/memory populations were observed in photon-treated patients.

Notes on this clone: Which antigen it targets is not known. No much larger clone exists at a distance of one base, and base qualities are not known.

CDR1 and CDR2 were assigned from the germline V gene as SGHTA and FQGNSA. Reading from cysteine to phenylalanine, the CDR3 counts 13 amino acids. The read is trimmed to its CDR3 DNA, 39 bases read in frame from base 1. V loses 3 bases of germline sequence and J loses 2 bases, and the interval between the two ends is 4 bases. The library came from the immunoSEQ multiplex PCR assay. T cell repertoires were profiled with deep sequencing of rearranged TCR beta loci together with multiparametric flow cytometry. Entries here come from immuneACCESS through TCRdb and include only in-frame sequences with V and J called. Some clones fail to appear in such tables; in the studies checked, an unresolved V gene covers under half of the shortfall, and the cause of the remainder is unknown. The sample table lists 150,000 to 200,000 clones, around nine tenths of them with a count of one. The ten largest clonotypes hold approximately 4.7% of the sample.

This receptor was obtained from a man aged 50-60 years with gastric cancer. Source: peripheral blood, taken from a patient treated with photon-based radiotherapy. Recombination connected TRBV7-2 to TRBJ2-2; the D gene is not confidently resolved. CDR3 protein: CASSFSNTGELFF. The bases are TGTGCCAGCAGCTTTAGTAACACCGGGGAGCTGTTTTTT.